This T cell receptor beta chain was profiled in a study of shared T cell receptors in the human thymus. Profiled with immunoSEQ multiplex PCR; TCRdb holds only in-frame clones, not every one. The data hold some 700,000 clones, with 70% to 90% observed a single time. This sample was shared with a second study, whose subject was human thymus T cells. This second study says: The thymus was resected at corrective cardiac surgery.

The sample was thymocytes. The TCR was taken from a girl under three years old with a congenital heart defect.

The CDR3 here is CASIISRQIQETQYF. Written as DNA, the CDR3 is TGTGCCAGCATAATCTCTAGACAGATCCAAGAGACCCAGTACTTC. V is TRBV2 and J is TRBJ2-5, with D tentatively TRBD1 (5 bases). CDR1 and CDR2 (germline): SNHLY, FYNNEI. The CDR3 extends over 15 amino acids. V lost 7 bases, J lost 1 base, and 16 bases lay in between.